The 20 T cell receptor beta chains reported below all come from one sample, sequenced in a study of cytomegalovirus exposure and HLA in healthy donors. PCR primers comprised 60 Vbeta and 13 Jbeta primers. Some clones are missing from TCRdb's copy, which holds only in-frame ones; the method was immunoSEQ multiplex PCR. Of around 91,000 clones in the sample, roughly nine tenths were seen once. Material: PBMCs. All receptors derive from a man younger than 45 in good health and CMV-seropositive.

The genes are TRBV5-1 and TRBJ2-5; 9 positions agree with TRBD2. V dropped 4 bases and J dropped 4; count of bases not matched to a gene: 8. Germline V gene data show CDR1 as SGHRS and CDR2 as YFSETQ. The CDR3 runs to 15 residues. CDR3 sequence: CASSTTGTSPETQYF. The CDR3 DNA is TGCGCCAGCAGCACGACCGGGACTAGCCCAGAGACCCAGTACTTC.

This clone occurred a few times. The chain employs TRBV5-5 and TRBJ2-3; TRBD1 is a possible D gene (5 bases). The CDR3 totals 15 residues. Deletions cut 4 bases from V and 0 bases from J, with 12 bases between. Germline CDR1 is SGHKS and CDR2 is YYEKEE (reference sequence). CDR3 loop: CASSIRTTSTDTQYF. CDR3 DNA: TGTGCCAGCAGCATACGGACAACTAGCACAGATACGCAGTATTTT.

The genes are TRBV28 and TRBJ2-4; tentatively, D is TRBD1 (5 bases). Germline values: CDR1 MDHEN, CDR2 SYDVKM. V was clipped by 6 bases and J by 5 bases, with 17 bases between them. This CDR3 is 15 amino acids long. The CDR3 loop reads CASSRAQGRQNIQYF. The CDR3 DNA follows: TGTGCCAGCAGCCGAGCGCAGGGTAGGCAAAACATTCAGTACTTC.

The rearrangement uses TRBV6-4 and TRBJ2-1; 9 bases agree with TRBD1. V was pared by 3 bases and J by 4 bases, with 4 bases of the junction left unmatched. The V gene's germline CDR1 is MRHNA and CDR2 SNTAGT. This CDR3 is 15 amino acids long. CDR3 region: CASSDSGTGYNEQFF. The CDR3 coding sequence is TGTGCCAGCAGTGATTCCGGGACAGGGTACAATGAGCAGTTCTTC.

This clone was seen only once. The rearrangement uses TRBV7-9 and TRBJ1-2, with D hard to call. Trimming took 2 bases from V and 5 from J, leaving 9 bases between them. This CDR3 has 13 amino acids. In germline, CDR1 is SEHNR, CDR2 FQNEAQ (reference sequence). The CDR3 sequence: CASSLRQVYGYTF. The CDR3 DNA sequence: TGTGCCAGCAGCTTAAGGCAGGTTTATGGCTACACCTTC.

This rearrangement joins TRBV7-9 to TRBJ1-4; possibly TRBD1 for D (5 bases). This CDR3 has 16 residues. V lost 5 bases to trimming and J lost 4 bases, with 17 bases between them. Germline loops: CDR1 SEHNR, CDR2 FQNEAQ (reference sequence). CDR3 region: CASSPPPAQGNEKLFF. CDR3 in DNA: TGTGCCAGCAGCCCACCCCCGGCGCAGGGTAATGAAAAACTGTTTTTT. The complete variable domain, with remaining parts taken from reference TRBV7-9 and TRBJ1-4, reads DTGVSQNPRHKITKRGQNVTFRCDPISEHNRLYWYRQTLGQGPEFLTYFQNEAQLEKSRLLSDRFSAERPKGSFSTLEIQRTEQGDSAMYLCASSPPPAQGNEKLFFGSGTQLSVL.

This clone was seen more than once but under ten times. The chain employs TRBV7-9 and TRBJ2-7, with TRBD1 as a possible D gene (6 bases). V was pared by 5 bases and J by 2 bases, with 16 bases between. Germline CDR1 and CDR2: SEHNR and FQNEAQ (reference sequence). This CDR3 is built from 15 residues. As DNA, the CDR3 is TGTGCCAGCAGCCCCCCAGGGGCGATCACCTACGAGCAGTACTTC. Translated: CASSPPGAITYEQYF.

V is TRBV9 and J is TRBJ2-1; 9 bases are shared with TRBD1. V shed 3 bases, J shed 2 bases, and the junction held 18 bases outside the gene matches. CDR1 is SGDLS, CDR2 YYNGEE, per germline. This CDR3 is built from 20 residues. CDR3 loop: CASSANAGTGWSWAYNEQFF. As DNA, the CDR3 is TGTGCCAGCAGCGCCAACGCCGGGACAGGGTGGTCATGGGCCTACAATGAGCAGTTCTTC.

The chain joins TRBV10-3 to TRBJ2-3; D is perhaps TRBD2 (6 bases). The CDR3 is made up of 14 amino acids. Trimming removed 6 bases from V and 2 bases from J, with 12 bases in between. Germline CDR1 reads ENHRY; CDR2 reads SYGVKD. Written as DNA, the CDR3 is TGTGCCATCAGCCCGGGACTTCACACAGATACGCAGTATTTT. Its translation: CAISPGLHTDTQYF.

The chain couples TRBV6-4 to TRBJ2-1, with 9 bases lining up with TRBD1. The CDR3 contains 15 residues. The germline CDR1 and CDR2 sequences are MRHNA and SNTAGT. The V segment lost 5 bases and the J segment 4 bases; nucleotides outside the gene matches: 6. CDR3 sequence: CASSPRTGVYNEQFF. CDR3 coding DNA: TGTGCCAGCAGTCCCAGGACAGGGGTTTACAATGAGCAGTTCTTC.

The CDR3 sequence is CASSDGTGGTEAFF. CDR3 bases: TGTGCCAGCAGCGACGGGACAGGGGGCACTGAAGCTTTCTTT. This chain connects TRBV5-4 to TRBJ1-1; 11 positions match TRBD1. The CDR3 length is 14 residues. Unmatched junction bases numbered 3, after V lost 4 bases and J lost 4 bases. Germline V gene data show CDR1 as SGHNT and CDR2 as YYREEE (reference sequence).

This rearrangement joins TRBV5-1 to TRBJ2-5; 11 bases map to TRBD1. Gene TRBJ2-7 matches the end of the DNA better, so the J call may be wrong. Looked up from germline, CDR1 is SGHRS and CDR2 is YFSETQ. This CDR3 comprises 15 residues. The CDR3 here is CASSGRDRGRNEQYF. In DNA, the CDR3 is TGCGCCAGCAGCGGCCGGGACAGGGGGAGGAACGAGCAGTACTTC.

The CDR3 sequence is CASRPIQGAGSYNEQFF. The CDR3 DNA is TGTGCCAGCAGGCCCATTCAGGGGGCGGGCTCCTACAATGAGCAGTTCTTC. This chain joins TRBV28 and TRBJ2-1, with TRBD1 identical over 8 bases. The CDR3 spans 17 residues. The germline CDR1 and CDR2 sequences are MDHEN and SYDVKM. Trimming at V came to 6 bases and at J to 0 bases, leaving 10 bases not matched to a gene.

The rearrangement links TRBV7-9 to TRBJ2-4, with 7 nucleotides matching TRBD2. Germline V gene lookup returns CDR1 SEHNR and CDR2 FQNEAQ (reference sequence). The CDR3 is 16 amino acids. After removal of 1 base from V and 10 bases from J, the junction contained 13 bases not matched to a gene. CDR3 nucleotides: TGTGCCAGCAGCTTAGTCGGGGGGATCTACGTAGGGATTCAGTACTTC. It translates to CASSLVGGIYVGIQYF. The full variable domain, completed using reference TRBV7-9 and TRBJ2-4, is DTGVSQNPRHKITKRGQNVTFRCDPISEHNRLYWYRQTLGQGPEFLTYFQNEAQLEKSRLLSDRFSAERPKGSFSTLEIQRTEQGDSAMYLCASSLVGGIYVGIQYFGAGTRLSVL.

The genes are TRBV28 and TRBJ2-1, with TRBD2 matching over 8 bases. This CDR3 region has 22 residues. After removal of 5 bases from V and 3 bases from J, the junction contained 27 bases not matched to a gene. The germline V gene encodes CDR1 MDHEN and CDR2 SYDVKM. The CDR3 coding sequence is TGTGCCAGCAGTCCACTTACATTAGCGGGATCAAAGTCCTACCGAAACTACAATGAGCAGTTCTTC. This encodes CASSPLTLAGSKSYRNYNEQFF. Combining the CDR3 with reference TRBV28 and TRBJ2-1 gives the whole variable domain DVKVTQSSRYLVKRTGEKVFLECVQDMDHENMFWYRQDPGLGLRLIYFSYDVKMKEKGDIPEGYSVSREKKERFSLILESASTNQTSMYLCASSPLTLAGSKSYRNYNEQFFGPGTRLTVL.

The CDR3 nucleotides read TGTGCCAGCAGCTTAGCCAGTGCCGCCTACGAGCAGTACTTC. This codes for CASSLASAAYEQYF. This sequence joins TRBV7-9 and TRBJ2-7; D gene uncertain. CDR3 length: 14 residues. With 0 bases removed from V and 2 bases from J, the gap between germline ends came to 8 bases. CDR1 and CDR2 from the germline V gene are SEHNR and FQNEAQ (reference sequence).

The chain links TRBV20-1 to TRBJ2-5; D is unresolved. The CDR3 loop spans 11 amino acids. The germline V and J ends were trimmed by 6 bases and 5 bases, with 10 bases remaining between them. Germline lookup yields CDR1 DFQATT and CDR2 SNEGSKA (reference sequence). The CDR3 nucleotides read TGCAGTGCCGCCACCCGGGAGACCCAGTACTTC. Its protein is CSAATRETQYF.

This chain uses TRBV28 with TRBJ1-5; D unclear. The CDR3 covers 12 residues. Looked up from germline, CDR1 is MDHEN and CDR2 is SYDVKM. The V end was cut by 2 bases, the J end by 4 bases, with 3 bases between. The CDR3 spells CASSLINQPQHF. Written as DNA, the CDR3 is TGTGCCAGCAGTTTAATAAATCAGCCCCAGCATTTT.

This clone is a singleton in its sample. The V gene is TRBV5-4, the J gene TRBJ1-2; 8 bases are a match to TRBD1. Germline-derived CDR1 and CDR2 are SGHNT and YYREEE (reference sequence). V gave up 4 bases and J gave up 3 bases; unmatched junction bases: 8. The CDR3 length is 15 residues. The CDR3 region is CASSIRTGSDYGYTF. The DNA of the CDR3 is TGTGCCAGCAGCATAAGGACAGGGAGTGACTATGGCTACACCTTC. Looking up the rest from reference TRBV5-4 and TRBJ1-2 gives the full variable domain: ETGVTQSPTHLIKTRGQQVTLRCSSQSGHNTVSWYQQALGQGPQFIFQYYREEENGRGNFPPRFSGLQFPNYSSELNVNALELDDSALYLCASSIRTGSDYGYTFGSGTRLTVV.

The rearrangement links TRBV27 to TRBJ2-7, with 13 bases aligning to TRBD2. Germline CDR1 reads MNHEY; CDR2 reads SMNVEV (reference sequence). This CDR3 comprises 16 residues. J gave up 1 base and V 3 bases, and 3 bases lay outside the gene matches. CDR3 in amino acids: CASSFGTSGASYEQYF. For the CDR3, the DNA is TGTGCCAGCAGTTTCGGGACTAGCGGGGCATCCTACGAGCAGTACTTC.